In its sample, the clone carrying this TCR beta chain was seen a few times. These data come from a study of blood T cell repertoires in COVID-19. Per germline, CDR1 MDHEN and CDR2 SYDVKM. The CDR3 has 12 amino acids. Between the trimmed V and J ends, which lost 8 bases and 7 bases, there was a span of 12 bases. Data came from immunoSEQ multiplex PCR; TCRdb stores just in-frame clones and leaves some out. The data show about 52,000 clones, 65% to 85% seen once. The specimen was peripheral blood. This chain joins TRBV28 and TRBJ1-5; D is undetermined. This TCR came from an elderly man with COVID-19, enrolled during active disease. The CDR3 bases are TGTGCCAGCTCATCGGGGAGCCAGCCCCAGCATTTT. Its translation: CASSSGSQPQHF.